The 21 T cell receptor beta chains below come from one sample, sequenced in a study of early T cells in non-severe SARS-CoV-2 infection. TCRdb analysed the 5' RACE reads with MiXCR anew, one entry per CDR3 protein. The sample lists roughly 56,000 distinct CDR3 sequences; 8% to 10% were seen once. The sequenced sample was whole blood. The receptors derive from an adult who was a healthcare worker with PCR-confirmed SARS-CoV-2 infection or an uninfected control (not recorded which).

This clonotype was picked up a small number of times. The chain combines TRBV18 with TRBJ2-7, with 7 bases matching TRBD1. With V trimmed by 3 bases and J by 4 bases, 6 bases remained unmatched. The CDR3 covers 14 residues. Germline V gives CDR1 KGHSH, CDR2 LQKENI. CDR3 protein: CASSPTTGEYEQYF. The CDR3 DNA reads TGTGCCAGCTCACCTACCACAGGGGAGTACGAGCAGTACTTC.

The chain couples TRBV18 to TRBJ2-5; TRBD2 matches at 7 bases. There are 14 residues in the CDR3. With 2 bases clipped from V and 4 bases from J, the junction kept 4 bases outside the gene matches. CDR1 is KGHSH, CDR2 LQKENI, per germline. The CDR3 region has the DNA TGTGCCAGCTCACCAGGAGGGAGGGTAGAGACCCAGTACTTC. Translation gives CASSPGGRVETQYF.

The chain has TRBV20-1 and TRBJ1-5; no reliable D call. Germline assignment: CDR1 DFQATT and CDR2 SNEGSKA (reference sequence). The germline V and J ends were trimmed by 3 bases and 6 bases, with 9 bases remaining between them. The CDR3 has 12 residues. The CDR3 nucleotides read TGCAGTGCTAGTGTGGAAGGTCAGCCCCAGCATTTT. It codes for CSASVEGQPQHF.

This clonotype has a count of ten or more. The CDR3 protein is CASGANVLTF. CDR3 DNA sequence: TGTGCCAGCGGGGCCAACGTCCTGACTTTC. The chain links TRBV9 to TRBJ2-6; D gene unclear. Germline-derived CDR1 and CDR2 are SGDLS and YYNGEE. The CDR3 spans 10 residues. The germline V and J ends were trimmed by 7 bases and 4 bases, with 0 bases remaining between them.

This clonotype was seen ten or more times. The rearrangement uses TRBV12-3 or TRBV12-4 and TRBJ2-7; maybe TRBD1 (6 bases). The CDR3 totals 15 residues. Trimming stripped 5 bases from V and 2 bases from J, with 16 bases between. The CDR3, as DNA: TGTGCCAGCAGTCCCGGACAGTCGTGGGCCTACGAGCAGTACTTC. It translates to CASSPGQSWAYEQYF.

The gene calls are TRBV3-1 and TRBJ2-1; 8 bases match TRBD2. Per germline, CDR1 LGHDT and CDR2 YNNKEL (reference sequence). There are 17 residues in the CDR3. The junction had 16 bases not matched to a gene; V was cut back by 6 bases and J by 6 bases. Here the CDR3 reads CASSPSIGTSGANEQFF. CDR3 nucleotides: TGTGCCAGCAGTCCCAGCATAGGGACTAGTGGGGCCAATGAGCAGTTCTTC.

This clonotype came up many times. This chain joins TRBV20-1 and TRBJ1-1; D unclear. V was trimmed by 1 base and J by 4 bases, leaving 10 bases between them. The CDR3 sequence is 13 residues long. Looked up from germline, CDR1 is DFQATT and CDR2 is SNEGSKA (reference sequence). The CDR3 nucleotides read TGCAGTGCTAGAGTCCCCGCAGGCACTGAAGCTTTCTTT. This codes for CSARVPAGTEAFF.

This clonotype was counted a few times. This rearrangement joins TRBV6-1 to TRBJ1-1; TRBD1 aligns across 8 bases. The V gene's germline CDR1 is MNHNS and CDR2 SASEGT. This CDR3 has 14 amino acids. V was clipped by 10 bases and J by 1 base; unmatched bases: 8. The CDR3 loop is CATSDRGKNTEAFF. CDR3 nucleotides: TGTGCCACCTCAGACAGGGGAAAGAACACTGAAGCTTTCTTT.

There are many counts of this clonotype. The chain carries TRBV6-6 and TRBJ1-2; TRBD1 might be the D (5 bases). This CDR3 is 14 amino acids long. Germline values: CDR1 MNHNY, CDR2 SVGAGI (reference sequence). Trimming left V 5 bases short and J 5 bases short, with 15 bases between. The CDR3 DNA reads as TGTGCCAGCAGTCAACAGGAAGATCCTTATGGCTACACCTTC. As protein: CASSQQEDPYGYTF.

This clonotype was detected many times. V gene TRBV11-2 combines with J gene TRBJ1-2; 9 nucleotides align to TRBD1. V shed 5 bases and J 6 bases; nucleotides not matched to a gene: 10. Germline loops: CDR1 SGHAT, CDR2 FQNNGV. This CDR3 has 15 amino acids. CDR3: CASSGTGKLVDGYTF. CDR3 bases: TGTGCCAGCAGCGGGACAGGGAAATTGGTTGATGGCTACACCTTC.

There are many counts of this clonotype. The chain recombines TRBV12-3 or TRBV12-4 with TRBJ2-1; no reliable D call. V was cut by 6 bases and J by 7 bases, with 19 bases left in between. The CDR3 consists of 15 residues. CDR3 in DNA: TGTGCCAGCAGCCAGCTGCACAGAGGCAGGAATGAGCAGTTCTTC. Encoded protein: CASSQLHRGRNEQFF.

This clonotype occurred many times. The rearrangement joins TRBV7-2 to TRBJ2-3; D call uncertain. This CDR3 is 12 amino acids long. The V end was cut by 4 bases, the J end by 0 bases, with 2 bases between. CDR1 SGHTA and CDR2 FQGNSA come from the germline V gene. CDR3 region: CASSSSTDTQYF. The CDR3, as DNA: TGTGCCAGCAGCTCTAGCACAGATACGCAGTATTTT. The variable domain in full, completed from reference TRBV7-2 and TRBJ2-3, reads GAGVSQSPSNKVTEKGKDVELRCDPISGHTALYWYRQSLGQGLEFLIYFQGNSAPDKSGLPSDRFSAERTGGSVSTLTIQRTQQEDSAVYLCASSSSTDTQYFGPGTRLTVL.

This clonotype was recorded at least ten times. This chain joins TRBV29-1 and TRBJ1-1; 9 positions agree with TRBD1. The germline CDR1 and CDR2 sequences are SQVTM and ANQGSEA. V dropped 2 bases and J dropped 5; count of bases not matched to a gene: 6. The CDR3 is 14 amino acids. CDR3: CSVELQQGATEAFF. The CDR3 DNA is TGCAGCGTTGAACTTCAACAGGGGGCGACTGAAGCTTTCTTT.

This clonotype was found many times. CDR3 nucleotide sequence: TGCGCCAGCAGCTTGGGGGAACCAAGCAAGGTCTACGAGCAGTACTTC. This encodes CASSLGEPSKVYEQYF. The chain links TRBV5-1 to TRBJ2-7, with no clear D. In germline, CDR1 is SGHRS, CDR2 YFSETQ. Trimming removed 0 bases from V and 3 bases from J, with 16 bases in between. This CDR3 region has 16 residues.

There are many counts of this clonotype. CDR3 amino acids: CASSIGQGNTGELFF. CDR3 DNA: TGTGCCAGCAGCATCGGACAGGGAAACACCGGGGAGCTGTTTTTT. This chain uses TRBV7-9 with TRBJ2-2, with 8 bases that match TRBD1. With 5 bases clipped from V and 2 bases from J, the junction kept 4 bases outside the gene matches. The CDR3 loop spans 15 amino acids. Germline loops: CDR1 SEHNR, CDR2 FQNEAQ (reference sequence).

This clonotype was found many times. This rearrangement joins TRBV12-3 or TRBV12-4 to TRBJ2-7, with TRBD2 identical over 13 bases. This CDR3 is built from 23 residues. V trimming: 6 bases; J trimming: 2 bases; junction bases outside the gene matches: 28. In DNA, the CDR3 is TGTGCCAGCAGCCAGAAAATTAGGGCCTTCGGACTAGCGGGAGATAACATCCCCTACGAGCAGTACTTC. It translates to CASSQKIRAFGLAGDNIPYEQYF.

This clonotype turned up a few times. The chain employs TRBV27 and TRBJ2-1; 14 bases map to TRBD2. The CDR3 has 18 amino acids. Per germline, CDR1 MNHEY and CDR2 SMNVEV (reference sequence). J gave up 10 bases and V 0 bases, and 11 bases lay outside the gene matches. The CDR3 DNA follows: TGTGCCAGCAGTTTATCGGGATTTGGGACTAGCGGGAGTTTGGAGCAGTTCTTC. Its protein is CASSLSGFGTSGSLEQFF.

The chain uses TRBV5-6 and TRBJ2-3; D gene unclear. Germline CDR1 reads SGHDT; CDR2 reads YYEEEE. Trimming left V 3 bases short and J 7 bases short, with 9 bases between. This CDR3 has 12 amino acids. The DNA for the CDR3 is TGTGCCAGCAGCTGGAGCGAAAATACGCAGTATTTT. Protein sequence: CASSWSENTQYF. Full variable domain (remainder filled in from reference TRBV5-6 and TRBJ2-3): DAGVTQSPTHLIKTRGQQVTLRCSPKSGHDTVSWYQQALGQGPQFIFQYYEEEERQRGNFPDRFSGHQFPNYSSELNVNALLLGDSALYLCASSWSENTQYFGPGTRLTVL.

This clonotype was seen a handful of times. The V and J genes are TRBV4-1 and TRBJ1-4; maybe TRBD1 (6 bases). V lost 2 bases to trimming and J lost 2 bases, with 15 bases between them. The V gene's germline CDR1 is MGHRA and CDR2 YSYEKL. CDR3 size: 17 residues. The CDR3 nucleotides read TGCGCCAGCAGCCAACCCGCCAGGGGAGGGACTAATGAAAAACTGTTTTTT. It encodes CASSQPARGGTNEKLFF.

V and J are TRBV20-1 and TRBJ2-2, with 10 bases aligning to TRBD1. The CDR3 consists of 15 residues. Per the germline V gene, CDR1 is DFQATT and CDR2 is SNEGSKA (reference sequence). The junction had 6 bases not matched to a gene; V was cut back by 1 base and J by 7 bases. The CDR3 is CSARGRQGAGGELFF. The CDR3 DNA reads TGCAGTGCTAGAGGGCGACAGGGGGCTGGCGGGGAGCTGTTTTTT.

This clonotype was observed a few times. The gene calls are TRBV3-1 and TRBJ2-4; 14 bases fit TRBD2. The length of the CDR3 is 17 residues. The V segment lost 3 bases and the J segment 6 bases; nucleotides outside the gene matches: 7. The germline CDR1 and CDR2 sequences are LGHDT and YNNKEL (reference sequence). CDR3 loop: CASSHPGTSGGRNIQYF. The CDR3 region has the DNA TGTGCCAGCAGCCATCCAGGGACTAGCGGGGGAAGAAACATTCAGTACTTC.